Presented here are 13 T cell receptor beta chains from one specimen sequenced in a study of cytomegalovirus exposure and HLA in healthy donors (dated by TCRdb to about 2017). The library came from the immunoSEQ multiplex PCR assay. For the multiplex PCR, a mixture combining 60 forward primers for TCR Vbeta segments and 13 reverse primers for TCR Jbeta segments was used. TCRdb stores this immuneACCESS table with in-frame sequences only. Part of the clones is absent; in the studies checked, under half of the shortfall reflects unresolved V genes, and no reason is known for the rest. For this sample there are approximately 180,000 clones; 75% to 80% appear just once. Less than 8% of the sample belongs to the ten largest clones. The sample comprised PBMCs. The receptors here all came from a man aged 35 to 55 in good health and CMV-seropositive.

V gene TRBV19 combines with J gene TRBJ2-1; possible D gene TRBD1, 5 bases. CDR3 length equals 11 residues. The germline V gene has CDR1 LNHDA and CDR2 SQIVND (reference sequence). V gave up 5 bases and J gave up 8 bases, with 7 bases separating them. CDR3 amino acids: CASSPGYEQFF. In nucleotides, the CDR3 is TGTGCCAGTAGTCCAGGGTATGAGCAGTTCTTC.

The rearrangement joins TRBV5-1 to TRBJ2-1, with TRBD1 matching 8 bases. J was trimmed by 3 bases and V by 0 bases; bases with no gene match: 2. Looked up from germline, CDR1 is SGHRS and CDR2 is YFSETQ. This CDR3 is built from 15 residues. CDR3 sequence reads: CASSLEGTGYNEQFF. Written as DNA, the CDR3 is TGCGCCAGCAGCTTGGAAGGGACAGGCTACAATGAGCAGTTCTTC.

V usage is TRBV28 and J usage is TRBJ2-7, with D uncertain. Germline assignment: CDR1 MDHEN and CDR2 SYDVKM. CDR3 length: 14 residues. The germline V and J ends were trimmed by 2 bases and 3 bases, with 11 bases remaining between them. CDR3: CASSLGQENYEQYF. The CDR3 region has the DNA TGTGCCAGCAGTTTAGGGCAGGAAAACTACGAGCAGTACTTC.

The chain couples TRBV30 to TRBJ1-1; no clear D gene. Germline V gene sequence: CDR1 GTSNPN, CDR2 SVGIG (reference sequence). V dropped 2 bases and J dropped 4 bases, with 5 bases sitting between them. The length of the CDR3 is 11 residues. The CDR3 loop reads CAWSRSTEAFF. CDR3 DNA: TGTGCCTGGAGTAGGAGCACTGAAGCTTTCTTT. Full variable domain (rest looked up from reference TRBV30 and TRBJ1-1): SQTIHQWPATLVQPVGSPLSLECTVEGTSNPNLYWYRQAAGRGLQLLFYSVGIGQISSEVPQNLSASRPQDRQFILSSKKLLLSDSGFYLCAWSRSTEAFFGQGTRLTVV.

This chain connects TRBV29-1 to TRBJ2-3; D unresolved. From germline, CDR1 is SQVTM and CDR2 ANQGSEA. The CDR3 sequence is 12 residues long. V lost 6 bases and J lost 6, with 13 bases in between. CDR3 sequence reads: CSVAPDSDTQYF. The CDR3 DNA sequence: TGCAGCGTCGCGCCGGATAGCGATACGCAGTATTTT.

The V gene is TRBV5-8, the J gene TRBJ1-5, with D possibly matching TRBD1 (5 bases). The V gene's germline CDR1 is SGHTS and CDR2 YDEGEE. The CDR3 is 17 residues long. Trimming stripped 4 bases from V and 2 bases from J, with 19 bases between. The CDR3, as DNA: TGTGCCAGCAGCCTCCTGACAGCCAACTTCGGCAATCAGCCCCAGCATTTT. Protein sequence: CASSLLTANFGNQPQHF.

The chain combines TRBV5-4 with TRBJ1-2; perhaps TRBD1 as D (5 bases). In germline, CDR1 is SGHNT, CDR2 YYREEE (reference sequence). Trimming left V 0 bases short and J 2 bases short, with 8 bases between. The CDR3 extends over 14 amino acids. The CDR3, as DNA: TGTGCCAGCAGCTTGGCGGGGGGAAACTATGGCTACACCTTC. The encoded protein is CASSLAGGNYGYTF.

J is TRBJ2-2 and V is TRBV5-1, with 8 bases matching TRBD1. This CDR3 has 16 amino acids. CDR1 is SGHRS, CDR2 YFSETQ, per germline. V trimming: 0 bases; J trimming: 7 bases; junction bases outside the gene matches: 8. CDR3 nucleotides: TGCGCCAGCAGCTTGGAAAACCGACAGGGGATCGGGGAGCTGTTTTTT. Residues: CASSLENRQGIGELFF.

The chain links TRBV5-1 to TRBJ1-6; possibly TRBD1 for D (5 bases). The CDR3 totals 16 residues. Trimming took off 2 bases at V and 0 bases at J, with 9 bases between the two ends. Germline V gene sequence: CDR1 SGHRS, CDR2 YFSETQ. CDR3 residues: CASSLTGDSYNSPLHF. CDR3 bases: TGCGCCAGCAGCTTAACAGGCGACTCCTATAATTCACCCCTCCACTTT.

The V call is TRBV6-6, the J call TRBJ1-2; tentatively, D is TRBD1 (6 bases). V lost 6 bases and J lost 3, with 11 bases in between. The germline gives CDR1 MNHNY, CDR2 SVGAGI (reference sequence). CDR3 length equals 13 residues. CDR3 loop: CASSPGVYYGYTF. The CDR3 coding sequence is TGTGCCAGCAGCCCAGGGGTATACTATGGCTACACCTTC.

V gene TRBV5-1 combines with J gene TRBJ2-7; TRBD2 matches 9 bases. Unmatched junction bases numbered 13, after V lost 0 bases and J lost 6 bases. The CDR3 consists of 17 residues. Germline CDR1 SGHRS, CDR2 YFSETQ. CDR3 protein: CASSLDPSGTSFSEQYF. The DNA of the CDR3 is TGCGCCAGCAGCTTGGACCCTTCCGGGACTAGCTTTAGCGAGCAGTACTTC.

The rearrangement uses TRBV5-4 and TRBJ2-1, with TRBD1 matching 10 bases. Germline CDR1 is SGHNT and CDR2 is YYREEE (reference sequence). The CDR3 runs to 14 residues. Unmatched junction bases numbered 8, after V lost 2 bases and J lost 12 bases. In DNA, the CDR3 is TGTGCCAGCAGCTTAGAGGGACAGGGGAGGGGGCAGTTCTTC. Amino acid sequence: CASSLEGQGRGQFF.

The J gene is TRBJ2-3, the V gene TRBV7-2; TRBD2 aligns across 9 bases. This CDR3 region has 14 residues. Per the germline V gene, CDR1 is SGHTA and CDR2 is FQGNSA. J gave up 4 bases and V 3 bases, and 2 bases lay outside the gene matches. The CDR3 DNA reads TGTGCCAGCAGCTTGGTAGCGGGAGCAGATACGCAGTATTTT. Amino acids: CASSLVAGADTQYF.